The rows below give T cell receptor beta chains drawn from one sample of a study of cytomegalovirus exposure and HLA in healthy donors. Only in-frame clones appear in the TCRdb table, and some are missing; sequencing was by immunoSEQ multiplex PCR. The data hold approximately 100,000 clones, with approximately 81% observed a single time. The material sequenced was PBMCs. The receptor source for this set is a woman aged 25-40 years in good health and CMV-seronegative. CDR3s include the opening cysteine and the closing phenylalanine or tryptophan. A D gene is named only where the DNA matches it firmly. Rows may omit the clone size; those that give it use once, few, many or a size class.

J,V,D,size,DNA,CDR3
TRBJ2-7,TRBV7-9,TRBD2,.,TGTGCCAGCAGCTTAGTGGGGGGGGGCGAGCAGTACTTC,CASSLVGGGEQYF
TRBJ2-1,TRBV9,TRBD2,.,TGTGCCAGCAGCGCCGGACTAGCGGAGGCCAATGAGCAGTTCTTC,CASSAGLAEANEQFF
TRBJ2-2,TRBV5-1,TRBD2,.,TGCGCCAGCAGCTTCACTAGCGGGAAATACACCGGGGAGCTGTTTTTT,CASSFTSGKYTGELFF
TRBJ2-7,TRBV4-1,.,once,TGCGCCAGCAGCCAAGAAACATTCGGAGAAAGCGAGCAGTACTTC,CASSQETFGESEQYF
TRBJ2-1,TRBV5-1,TRBD2,.,TGCGCCAGCAAGCGACTAGCGGGAGGGCACAATGAGCAGTTCTTC,CASKRLAGGHNEQFF
TRBJ2-7,TRBV11-2,TRBD2,.,TGTGCCAGCAGCTTTAGCGGGAGCAGGGACGAGCAGTACTTC,CASSFSGSRDEQYF
TRBJ2-7,TRBV4-3,TRBD1,.,TGCGCCAGCAGCCAAGAGGGCGGACAGGCCTACGAGCAGTACTTC,CASSQEGGQAYEQYF
TRBJ1-5,TRBV27,TRBD1,.,TGTGCCAGCAGACCCCGGGGGACAGGGTATGACCTAAATCAGCCCCAGCATTTT,CASRPRGTGYDLNQPQHF
TRBJ1-1,TRBV28,TRBD1,.,TGTGCCAGCAGTTTAGAGCGTGCGGACAGGGGGTCGGAGTACACTGAAGCTTTCTTT,CASSLERADRGSEYTEAFF
TRBJ1-3,TRBV28,.,.,TGTGCCAGCAGTTCTCCGAGTCAGGGTAACGGAAACACCATATATTTT,CASSSPSQGNGNTIYF
TRBJ1-5,TRBV28,.,once,TGTGCCAGCAGAATTACAGGGTACCAGCCCCAGCATTTT,CASRITGYQPQHF
TRBJ2-1,TRBV21-1,.,.,TGTGCCAGCAGCAAAGGAATCCGGCGGGAGGGTGACAATGAGCAGTTCTTC,CASSKGIRREGDNEQFF
TRBJ2-7,TRBV9,TRBD2,.,TGTGCCAGCACTCACCTCCTACGGGTGAGCGGGGCCTACGAGCAGTACTTC,CASTHLLRVSGAYEQYF
TRBJ2-1,TRBV7-8,.,few,TGTGCCAGCAGTTCAGTCGGTGGCGGGAGACAGGACAATGAGCAGTTCTTC,CASSSVGGGRQDNEQFF
TRBJ1-1,TRBV19,TRBD1,.,TGTGCCAGTAGTAAGGACAGGGCGAACACTGAAGCTTTCTTT,CASSKDRANTEAFF
TRBJ1-2,TRBV5-1,TRBD1,once,TGCGCCAGCAGCTTCGGGACAGAACTTAACTATGGCTACACCTTC,CASSFGTELNYGYTF